This TCR beta chain appears in the sequencing data of a study of OX40 agonist ivuxolimab in advanced cancers. Overall study findings and caveats: Several nonresponders also turned out to have low normalized T-cell clonal expansion.

Only in-frame clones appear in the TCRdb table, and some are missing; sequencing was by immunoSEQ multiplex PCR. The repertoire has 20,000 or so clones, 79% of them found once; the top ten carry about 33%. This clone has ten or more counts. Its antigen remains unknown. The material was CD4+ or CD8+ T cells sorted from blood, obtained in a trial of the OX40 agonist ivuxolimab. This sequence originates from an adult with an advanced solid tumor such as melanoma, head and neck, liver or kidney cancer.

This chain's CDR3 is CASSIAVEAYEQYF. CDR3 nucleotides: TGTGCCAGTAGTATAGCGGTTGAAGCCTACGAGCAGTACTTC. The chain is built from TRBV19 and TRBJ2-7; no clear D. Germline CDR1 and CDR2: LNHDA and SQIVND (reference sequence). CDR3 length: 14 residues. V lost 1 base to trimming and J lost 2 bases, with 9 bases between them.